One sample yielded the 27 T cell receptor beta chains listed below, sequenced in a study of blood T cell repertoires in COVID-19. Sequenced by immunoSEQ multiplex PCR; TCRdb stores in-frame clones only, minus some. This sample yields 85,000 to 120,000 clones, of which 65% to 75% are seen a single time; about 0.85% belongs to the top ten. Material: peripheral blood. These receptors were obtained from a human donor with acute or convalescent COVID-19. The donor label of this sample is uncertain.

The V and J genes are TRBV18 and TRBJ2-1, with a possible D match to TRBD2 (5 bases). There are 16 residues in the CDR3. Per germline, CDR1 KGHSH and CDR2 LQKENI. V lost 3 bases and J 4 bases, leaving 16 bases between the germline ends. The CDR3 loop is CASSPSRTGSYNEQFF. The CDR3 coding sequence is TGTGCCAGCTCACCTTCTAGGACTGGGTCATACAATGAGCAGTTCTTC.

The J gene is TRBJ1-2, the V gene TRBV12-3 or TRBV12-4; D is unresolved. The CDR3 length is 13 residues. Trimming shortened V by 3 bases and J by 4 bases, and 9 bases separated the two germline ends. CDR3 coding DNA: TGTGCCAGCAGTTTTCGGAGGTCCTATGGCTACACCTTC. Translating it yields CASSFRRSYGYTF.

The chain joins TRBV28 to TRBJ1-2; D gene ambiguous. Between the trimmed V and J ends, which lost 1 base and 4 bases, there was a span of 7 bases. The germline CDR1 and CDR2 sequences are MDHEN and SYDVKM. The CDR3 runs 13 residues. CDR3 sequence (DNA): TGTGCCAGCAGTTTATCAGGAGGCTATGGCTACACCTTC. Amino acid sequence: CASSLSGGYGYTF.

The rearrangement links TRBV19 to TRBJ1-2, with 10 nucleotides matching TRBD1. V shed 1 base, J shed 1 base, and the junction held 3 bases outside the gene matches. Germline V lookup: CDR1 LNHDA, CDR2 SQIVND (reference sequence). The CDR3 has 16 residues. CDR3 residues: CASSIVGQGVNYGYTF. In DNA form, the CDR3 reads TGTGCCAGTAGTATAGTCGGACAGGGGGTTAACTATGGCTACACCTTC.

The table lists this clone with a few counts. The chain joins TRBV6-1 to TRBJ1-5; a weak D match, TRBD1 (5 bases). The CDR3 sequence is 16 residues long. Trimming pared 4 bases from V and 9 bases from J, leaving 22 bases between. CDR1 and CDR2 (germline): MNHNS, SASEGT. The CDR3 DNA follows: TGTGCCAGCAGTGCCCTACCCGGGCCCAGGGCCGGGCCCCAGCATTTT. It is translated as CASSALPGPRAGPQHF.

V gene TRBV6-5 combines with J gene TRBJ2-7, with a tentative D call TRBD2 (6 bases). The germline gives CDR1 MNHEY, CDR2 SVGAGI. Trimming stripped 6 bases from V and 0 bases from J, with 12 bases between. There are 14 residues in the CDR3. CDR3 residues: CASRRDFSSYEQYV. The CDR3 DNA reads as TGTGCCAGCAGGCGGGACTTTAGCTCCTACGAGCAGTACGTC.

This rearrangement joins TRBV5-6 to TRBJ1-2; D remains unclear. Deletions cut 1 base from V and 6 bases from J, with 10 bases between. The CDR3 contains 13 residues. Germline-derived CDR1 and CDR2 are SGHDT and YYEEEE. CDR3 region: CASSLSPQHGYTF. In DNA, the CDR3 is TGTGCCAGCAGCTTGAGCCCGCAACATGGCTACACCTTC.

The chain combines TRBV3-1 (or the pseudogene TRBV3-2) with TRBJ1-1; weak D call: TRBD1 (6 bases). Per germline, CDR1 LGHDT and CDR2 YNNKEL (reference sequence). The CDR3 is made up of 14 amino acids. The V gene lost 4 bases and the J gene lost 1 base, with 10 bases spanning the gap. The CDR3 DNA reads as TGTGCCAGCAGCCTACAGGGCTCGAACACTGAAGCTTTCTTT. Translated, it gives CASSLQGSNTEAFF.

The gene calls are TRBV11-3 and TRBJ1-1, with 11 positions matching TRBD1. Germline V gives CDR1 SGHNT, CDR2 YENEEA. V shed 2 bases and J 6 bases; nucleotides not matched to a gene: 11. The CDR3 is made up of 17 amino acids. The CDR3 loop is CASSLPHRDRGLPEAFF. In DNA, the CDR3 is TGTGCCAGCAGCTTACCCCACCGGGACAGGGGGTTACCTGAAGCTTTCTTT.

The J gene is TRBJ2-1, the V gene TRBV5-4; 8 bases align to TRBD2. In germline, CDR1 is SGHNT, CDR2 YYREEE (reference sequence). This CDR3 comprises 15 residues. V trimming: 1 base; J trimming: 10 bases; junction bases outside the gene matches: 10. CDR3 sequence reads: CASSLNPGGLTEQFF. The CDR3 nucleotides read TGTGCCAGCAGCTTGAACCCGGGGGGGCTTACGGAGCAGTTCTTC.

DNA for the CDR3: TGCGCCAGCAGCTTGGGTACAGGGACGGCCTATGGCTACACCTTC. Translation: CASSLGTGTAYGYTF. The chain joins TRBV5-1 to TRBJ1-2; D might be TRBD1 (6 bases). Per the germline V gene, CDR1 is SGHRS and CDR2 is YFSETQ. This CDR3 has 15 residues. The V and J ends lost 0 bases and 4 bases respectively, with 13 bases between them.

The V call is TRBV6-1, the J call TRBJ2-2; TRBD2 aligns across 15 bases. The CDR3 length is 18 residues. V shed 4 bases, J shed 7 bases, and the junction held 10 bases outside the gene matches. Germline V gene data show CDR1 as MNHNS and CDR2 as SASEGT. The DNA for the CDR3 is TGTGCCAGCAGTGGACTGCCGGGACTAGCGGGGGGTTTCGGGGAGCTGTTTTTT. The encoded protein is CASSGLPGLAGGFGELFF.

This clone showed up many times. The chain employs TRBV6-2 or TRBV6-3 and TRBJ2-1, with a possible D match to TRBD1 (8 bases). The length of the CDR3 is 15 residues. Germline-derived CDR1 and CDR2 are MNHEY and SVGEGT. Trimming pared 4 bases from V and 9 bases from J, leaving 19 bases between. In DNA form, the CDR3 reads TGTGCCAGCAGTTCCCGGACAGGGAGGGGGTTTGAGCAGTTCTTC. It is translated as CASSSRTGRGFEQFF.

The V and J genes are TRBV3-1 (or the pseudogene TRBV3-2) and TRBJ1-6; D not certain. The CDR3 covers 12 residues. V lost 2 bases, J lost 9 bases, and 5 bases lay in between. Per germline, CDR1 LGHDT and CDR2 YNNKEL (reference sequence). This CDR3 is CASSQSGSPLHF. The CDR3 nucleotides are TGTGCCAGCAGCCAATCGGGTTCACCCCTCCACTTT.

The chain links TRBV2 to TRBJ2-2, with 7 bases identical to TRBD1. This CDR3 is 15 amino acids long. V shed 6 bases and J 3 bases; nucleotides not matched to a gene: 7. Germline CDR1 is SNHLY and CDR2 is FYNNEI. The CDR3 protein is CASSLTGSDTGELFF. CDR3 DNA sequence: TGTGCCAGCAGCCTGACAGGGAGCGACACCGGGGAGCTGTTTTTT.

In this sample, this clone turned up a few times. This sequence joins TRBV10-3 and TRBJ2-2; the D is unclear. Germline assignment: CDR1 ENHRY and CDR2 SYGVKD. V lost 5 bases and J 4 bases, leaving 17 bases between the germline ends. The CDR3 is 16 residues long. CDR3 sequence: CAISSLVGLVTGELFF. CDR3 DNA: TGTGCCATCAGTTCCCTCGTCGGGTTGGTCACCGGGGAGCTGTTTTTT.

The chain is built from TRBV30 and TRBJ1-4; D unclear. CDR1 and CDR2 from the germline V gene are GTSNPN and SVGIG (reference sequence). Deletions cut 1 base from V and 7 bases from J, with 10 bases between. This CDR3 has 13 amino acids. CDR3 region: CAWSGRLFEKLFF. CDR3 in DNA: TGTGCCTGGAGTGGGAGACTGTTTGAAAAACTGTTTTTT. Full variable domain (rest looked up from reference TRBV30 and TRBJ1-4): SQTIHQWPATLVQPVGSPLSLECTVEGTSNPNLYWYRQAAGRGLQLLFYSVGIGQISSEVPQNLSASRPQDRQFILSSKKLLLSDSGFYLCAWSGRLFEKLFFGSGTQLSVL.

This chain connects TRBV5-5 to TRBJ2-2; 7 positions agree with TRBD2. The CDR3 loop spans 18 amino acids. Germline V gives CDR1 SGHKS, CDR2 YYEKEE (reference sequence). V was clipped by 3 bases and J by 0 bases; unmatched bases: 11. In nucleotides, the CDR3 is TGTGCCAGCAGCTACGGACGGGCGGGGGAGGCGAACACCGGGGAGCTGTTTTTT. Its protein is CASSYGRAGEANTGELFF. The entire variable domain, with the rest obtained from reference TRBV5-5 and TRBJ2-2, is as follows: DAGVTQSPTHLIKTRGQQVTLRCSPISGHKSVSWYQQVLGQGPQFIFQYYEKEERGRGNFPDRFSARQFPNYSSELNVNALLLGDSALYLCASSYGRAGEANTGELFFGEGSRLTVL.

This chain joins TRBV2 and TRBJ2-2; the D gene is possibly TRBD2 (6 bases). This CDR3 region has 16 residues. Germline CDR1 is SNHLY and CDR2 is FYNNEI. Trimming removed 5 bases at V and 6 bases at J, with 19 bases between. CDR3: CASSSQGPGGAGELFF. The CDR3 bases are TGTGCCAGCAGTTCTCAGGGCCCCGGGGGAGCCGGGGAGCTGTTTTTT.

V usage is TRBV6-4 and J usage is TRBJ1-5; no clear D. The germline gives CDR1 MRHNA, CDR2 SNTAGT. Trimming left V 5 bases short and J 3 bases short, with 20 bases between. This CDR3 is built from 17 residues. In DNA, the CDR3 is TGTGCCAGCAGTATCTCGAGTAATGGGCAGATCAATCAGCCCCAGCATTTT. Its protein product is CASSISSNGQINQPQHF.

A few counts support this clone. V usage is TRBV6-4 and J usage is TRBJ2-3, with TRBD2 matching over 8 bases. The trim removed 2 bases at V and 1 base at J, leaving 2 bases unmatched. There are 15 residues in the CDR3. The V gene's germline CDR1 is MRHNA and CDR2 SNTAGT. The CDR3 here is CASSDEAGGTDTQYF. CDR3 in DNA: TGTGCCAGCAGTGACGAAGCGGGGGGCACAGATACGCAGTATTTT.

This clone was seen only a few times. The gene calls are TRBV10-3 and TRBJ1-3; D gene ambiguous. The V and J ends lost 2 bases and 4 bases respectively, with 15 bases between them. Germline lookup yields CDR1 ENHRY and CDR2 SYGVKD. This CDR3 comprises 16 residues. For the CDR3, the DNA is TGTGCCATCAGTGAGGTCTCAGCGGGTTCGGGAAACACCATATATTTT. It specifies CAISEVSAGSGNTIYF.

The J gene is TRBJ2-2, the V gene TRBV4-1; 8 bases are shared with TRBD1. The junction had 5 bases not matched to a gene; V was cut back by 3 bases and J by 2 bases. This CDR3 spans 16 amino acids. Germline-derived CDR1 and CDR2 are MGHRA and YSYEKL. This CDR3 is CASSQWTGPNTGELFF. For the CDR3, the DNA is TGCGCCAGCAGCCAGTGGACAGGGCCCAACACCGGGGAGCTGTTTTTT.

The rearrangement links TRBV9 to TRBJ2-2; D not resolved. V gave up 1 base and J gave up 1 base, with 5 bases separating them. This CDR3 spans 14 amino acids. The V gene's germline CDR1 is SGDLS and CDR2 YYNGEE. CDR3: CASSVRVNTGELFF. The CDR3, as DNA: TGTGCCAGCAGCGTAAGAGTGAACACCGGGGAGCTGTTTTTT.

The V call is TRBV10-3, the J call TRBJ2-3; 12 bases fit TRBD2. V gave up 4 bases and J gave up 4 bases; unmatched junction bases: 0. The germline V gene encodes CDR1 ENHRY and CDR2 SYGVKD. The CDR3 has 14 residues. The CDR3 region has the DNA TGTGCCATCAGTGGGACTAGCGGGGCAGATACGCAGTATTTT. Translating it yields CAISGTSGADTQYF.

The J gene is TRBJ1-2, the V gene TRBV28; TRBD1 might be the D (6 bases). Germline V gene sequence: CDR1 MDHEN, CDR2 SYDVKM. The ends were cut back, 8 bases at V and 3 bases at J, with 22 bases in the middle. This CDR3 is built from 16 residues. The CDR3 protein is CASSSPDRLGDYGYTF. The CDR3, as DNA: TGTGCCAGCTCAAGCCCTGACAGGTTGGGGGACTATGGCTACACCTTC.

The CDR3, as DNA: TGTGCCAGCAGCGCCCGGACAGCAGTGGCCACTGAAGCTTTCTTT. Amino acids: CASSARTAVATEAFF. This chain links TRBV7-2 with TRBJ1-1; a weak D match, TRBD1 (6 bases). This CDR3 spans 15 amino acids. Germline loops: CDR1 SGHTA, CDR2 FQGNSA. V lost 5 bases, J lost 4 bases, and 17 bases lay in between.